This T cell receptor beta chain was found in a study of cytomegalovirus exposure and HLA in healthy donors. Whole-study context: A data release that came early held some 84 million unique TCRs from HLA-typed donors.

The CDR3 spans 15 residues. Germline trimming cut 2 bases from V and 2 bases from J; bases unmatched to any gene: 6. The germline V gene encodes CDR1 MNHEY and CDR2 SVGAGI. Study-level results: As a later analysis showed, several of the most significant clusters appeared to be linked to common viral pathogens. Association of a missense DCLRE1C variant with TCR beta V- and J-gene trimming was reported in a later analysis.

A note on this clone: Its antigen is not known.

The study ran its PCR with 60 Vbeta and 13 Jbeta primers. Sequenced by immunoSEQ multiplex PCR; TCRdb stores in-frame clones only, minus some. The sample comprises more than 90,000 clones, 69% of which are singletons, and under 3% rests with the top ten. The J gene is TRBJ2-7, the V gene TRBV6-5, with 7 bases aligning to TRBD1. The receptor was isolated from a man aged 45-65 years in good health and CMV-seronegative. Specimen: PBMCs. The CDR3: CASSYQGQHPYEQYF. The DNA for the CDR3 is TGTGCCAGCAGTTACCAGGGACAGCACCCCTACGAGCAGTACTTC.